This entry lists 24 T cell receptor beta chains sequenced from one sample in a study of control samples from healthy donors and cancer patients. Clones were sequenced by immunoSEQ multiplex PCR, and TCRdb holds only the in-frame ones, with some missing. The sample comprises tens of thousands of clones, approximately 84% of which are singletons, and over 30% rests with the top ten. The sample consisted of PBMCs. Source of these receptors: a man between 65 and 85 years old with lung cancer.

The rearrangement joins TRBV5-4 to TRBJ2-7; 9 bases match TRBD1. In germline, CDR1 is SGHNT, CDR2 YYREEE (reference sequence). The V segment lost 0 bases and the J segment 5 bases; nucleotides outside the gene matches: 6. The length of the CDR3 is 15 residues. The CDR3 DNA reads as TGTGCCAGCAGCTTGGGAGGGACAGGGTCCCACGAGCAGTACTTC. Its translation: CASSLGGTGSHEQYF.

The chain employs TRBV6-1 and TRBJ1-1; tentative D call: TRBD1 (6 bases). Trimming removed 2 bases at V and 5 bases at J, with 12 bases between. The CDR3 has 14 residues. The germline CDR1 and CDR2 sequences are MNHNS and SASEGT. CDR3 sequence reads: CASSELAGVTEAFF. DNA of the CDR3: TGTGCCAGCAGTGAACTGGCAGGGGTAACTGAAGCTTTCTTT.

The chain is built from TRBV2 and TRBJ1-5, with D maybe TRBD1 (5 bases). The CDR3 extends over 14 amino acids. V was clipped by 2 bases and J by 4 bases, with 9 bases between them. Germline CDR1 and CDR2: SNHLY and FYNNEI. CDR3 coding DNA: TGTGCCAGCAGTGAAAGCAGGGAAAATCAGCCCCAGCATTTT. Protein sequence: CASSESRENQPQHF.

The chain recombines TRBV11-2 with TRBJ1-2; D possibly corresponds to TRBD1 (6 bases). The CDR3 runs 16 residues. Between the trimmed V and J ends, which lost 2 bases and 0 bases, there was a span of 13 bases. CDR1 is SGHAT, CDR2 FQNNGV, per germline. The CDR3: CASSLWDTNSNYGYTF. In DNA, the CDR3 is TGTGCCAGCAGCTTATGGGACACCAACTCTAACTATGGCTACACCTTC.

The CDR3 loop reads CASSYSMVAGATYEQYF. CDR3 coding DNA: TGTGCCAGCAGTTACTCGATGGTAGCGGGGGCAACCTACGAGCAGTACTTC. The chain joins TRBV6-2 or TRBV6-3 to TRBJ2-7; TRBD2 matches at 9 bases. Trimming at V came to 0 bases and at J to 2 bases, leaving 8 bases not matched to a gene. Germline V lookup: CDR1 MNHEY, CDR2 SVGEGT. The CDR3 contains 17 residues.

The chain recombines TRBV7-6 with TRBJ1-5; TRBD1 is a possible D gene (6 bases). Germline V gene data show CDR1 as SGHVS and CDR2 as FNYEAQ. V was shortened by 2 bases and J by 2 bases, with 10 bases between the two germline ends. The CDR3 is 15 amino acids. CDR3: CASSLSPGGNQPQHF. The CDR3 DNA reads TGTGCCAGCAGCTTATCTCCAGGGGGCAATCAGCCCCAGCATTTT.

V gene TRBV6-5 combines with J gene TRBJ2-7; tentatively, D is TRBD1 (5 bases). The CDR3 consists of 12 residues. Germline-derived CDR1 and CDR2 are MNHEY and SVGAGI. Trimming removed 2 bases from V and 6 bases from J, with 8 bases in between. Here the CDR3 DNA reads TGTGCCAGCAGTTACAGTACAGGCGAGCAGTACTTC. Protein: CASSYSTGEQYF.

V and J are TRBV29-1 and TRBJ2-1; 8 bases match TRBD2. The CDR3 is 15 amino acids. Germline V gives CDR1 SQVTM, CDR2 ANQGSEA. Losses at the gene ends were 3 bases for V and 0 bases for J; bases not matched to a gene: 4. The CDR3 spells CSVDGLAGSYNEQFF. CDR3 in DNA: TGCAGCGTTGATGGGCTAGCGGGCTCCTACAATGAGCAGTTCTTC.

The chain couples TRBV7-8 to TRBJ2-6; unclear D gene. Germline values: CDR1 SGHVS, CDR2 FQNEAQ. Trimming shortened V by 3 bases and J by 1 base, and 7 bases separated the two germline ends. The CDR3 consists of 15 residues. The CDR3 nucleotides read TGTGCCAGCAGCTTGTGGGGTTCTGGGGCCAACGTCCTGACTTTC. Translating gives CASSLWGSGANVLTF.

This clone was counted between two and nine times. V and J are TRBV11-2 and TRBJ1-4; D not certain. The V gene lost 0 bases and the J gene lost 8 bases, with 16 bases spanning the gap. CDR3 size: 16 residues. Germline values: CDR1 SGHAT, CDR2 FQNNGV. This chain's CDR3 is CASSLDWVGSGEKLFF. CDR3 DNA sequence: TGTGCCAGCAGCTTAGATTGGGTCGGGTCTGGAGAAAAACTGTTTTTT. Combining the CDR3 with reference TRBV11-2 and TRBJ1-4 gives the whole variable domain EAGVAQSPRYKIIEKRQSVAFWCNPISGHATLYWYQQILGQGPKLLIQFQNNGVVDDSQLPKDRFSAERLKGVDSTLKIQPAKLEDSAVYLCASSLDWVGSGEKLFFGSGTQLSVL.

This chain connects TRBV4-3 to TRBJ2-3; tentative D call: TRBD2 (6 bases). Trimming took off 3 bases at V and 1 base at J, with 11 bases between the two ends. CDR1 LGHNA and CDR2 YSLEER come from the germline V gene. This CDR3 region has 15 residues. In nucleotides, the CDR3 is TGCGCCAGCAGCCATGGAGGGCAGGGCACAGATACGCAGTATTTT. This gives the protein CASSHGGQGTDTQYF.

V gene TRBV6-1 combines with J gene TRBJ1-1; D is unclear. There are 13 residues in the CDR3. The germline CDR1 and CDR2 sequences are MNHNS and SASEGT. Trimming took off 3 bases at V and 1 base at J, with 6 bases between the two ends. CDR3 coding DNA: TGTGCCAGCAGTGAGAGGTCGAACACTGAAGCTTTCTTT. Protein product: CASSERSNTEAFF.

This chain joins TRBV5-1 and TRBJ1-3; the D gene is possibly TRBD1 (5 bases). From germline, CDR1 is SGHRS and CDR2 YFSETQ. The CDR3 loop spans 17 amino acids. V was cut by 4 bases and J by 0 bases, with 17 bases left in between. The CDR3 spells CASSPLGRGFSGNTIYF. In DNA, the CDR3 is TGCGCCAGCAGCCCCCTAGGACGGGGCTTCTCTGGAAACACCATATATTTT.

In DNA form, the CDR3 reads TGTGCCACCAGCCCGGGAAGGGGCGTTAGCACAGATACGCAGTATTTT. Protein sequence: CATSPGRGVSTDTQYF. The chain has TRBV15 and TRBJ2-3, with D possibly called TRBD1 or TRBD2 (5 bases each). CDR1 and CDR2 from the germline V gene are LNHNV and YYDKDF (reference sequence). Deletions cut 5 bases from V and 0 bases from J, with 15 bases between. The CDR3 is made up of 16 amino acids.

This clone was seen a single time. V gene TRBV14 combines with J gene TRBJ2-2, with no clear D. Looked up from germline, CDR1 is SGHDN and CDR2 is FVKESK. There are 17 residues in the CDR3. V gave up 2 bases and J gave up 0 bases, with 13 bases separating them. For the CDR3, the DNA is TGTGCCAGCAGCCAACTGATAGGTACACCGAACACCGGGGAGCTGTTTTTT. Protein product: CASSQLIGTPNTGELFF. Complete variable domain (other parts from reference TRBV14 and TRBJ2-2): EAGVTQFPSHSVIEKGQTVTLRCDPISGHDNLYWYRRVMGKEIKFLLHFVKESKQDESGMPNNRFLAERTGGTYSTLKVQPAELEDSGVYFCASSQLIGTPNTGELFFGEGSRLTVL.

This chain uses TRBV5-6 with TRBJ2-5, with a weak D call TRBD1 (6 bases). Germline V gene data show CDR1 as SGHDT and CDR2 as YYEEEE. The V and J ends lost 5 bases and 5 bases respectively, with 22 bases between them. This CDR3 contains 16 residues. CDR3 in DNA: TGTGCCAGCAGGGAAACCGGGACAAGTGTAGTGGAGACCCAGTACTTC. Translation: CASRETGTSVVETQYF.

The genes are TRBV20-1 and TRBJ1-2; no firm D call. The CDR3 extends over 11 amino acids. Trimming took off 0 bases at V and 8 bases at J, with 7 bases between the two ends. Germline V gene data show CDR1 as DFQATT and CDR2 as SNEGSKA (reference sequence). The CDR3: CSARDLEGYTF. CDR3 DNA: TGCAGTGCTAGAGATCTCGAAGGCTACACCTTC.

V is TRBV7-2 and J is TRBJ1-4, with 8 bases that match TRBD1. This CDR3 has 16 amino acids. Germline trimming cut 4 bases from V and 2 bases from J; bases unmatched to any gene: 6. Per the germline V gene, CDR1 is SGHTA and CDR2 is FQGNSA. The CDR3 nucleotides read TGTGCCAGCAGCTCCGGACAGGGAAGGACTAATGAAAAACTGTTTTTT. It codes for CASSSGQGRTNEKLFF. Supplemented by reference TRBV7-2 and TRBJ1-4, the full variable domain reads GAGVSQSPSNKVTEKGKDVELRCDPISGHTALYWYRQSLGQGLEFLIYFQGNSAPDKSGLPSDRFSAERTGGSVSTLTIQRTQQEDSAVYLCASSSGQGRTNEKLFFGSGTQLSVL.

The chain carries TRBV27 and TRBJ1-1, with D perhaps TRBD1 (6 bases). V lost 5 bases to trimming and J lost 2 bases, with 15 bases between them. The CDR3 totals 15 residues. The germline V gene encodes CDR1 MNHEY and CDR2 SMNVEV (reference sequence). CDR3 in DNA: TGTGCCAGCAGTCAGGGGTGGCACCTCAACACTGAAGCTTTCTTT. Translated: CASSQGWHLNTEAFF.

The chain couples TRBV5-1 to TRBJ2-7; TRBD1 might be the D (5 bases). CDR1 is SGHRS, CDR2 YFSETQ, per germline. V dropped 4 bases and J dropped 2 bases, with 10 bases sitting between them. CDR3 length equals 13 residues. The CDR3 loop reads CASSQDITYEQYF. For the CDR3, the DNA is TGCGCCAGCAGCCAGGACATAACCTACGAGCAGTACTTC.

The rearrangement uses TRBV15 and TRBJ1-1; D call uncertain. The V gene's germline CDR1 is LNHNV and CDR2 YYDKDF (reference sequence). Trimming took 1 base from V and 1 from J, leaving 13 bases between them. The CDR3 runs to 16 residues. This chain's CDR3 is CATSRGRGVWNTEAFF. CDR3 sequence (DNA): TGTGCCACCAGCAGAGGCCGTGGGGTATGGAACACTGAAGCTTTCTTT. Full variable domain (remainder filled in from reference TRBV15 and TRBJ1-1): DAMVIQNPRYQVTQFGKPVTLSCSQTLNHNVMYWYQQKSSQAPKLLFHYYDKDFNNEADTPDNFQSRRPNTSFCFLDIRSPGLGDTAMYLCATSRGRGVWNTEAFFGQGTRLTVV.

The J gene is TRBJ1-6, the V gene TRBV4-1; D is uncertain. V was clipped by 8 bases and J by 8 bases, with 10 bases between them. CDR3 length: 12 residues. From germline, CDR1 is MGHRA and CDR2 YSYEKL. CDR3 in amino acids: CASSSGDSPLHF. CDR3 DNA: TGCGCCAGCTCCTCTGGGGATTCACCCCTCCACTTT.

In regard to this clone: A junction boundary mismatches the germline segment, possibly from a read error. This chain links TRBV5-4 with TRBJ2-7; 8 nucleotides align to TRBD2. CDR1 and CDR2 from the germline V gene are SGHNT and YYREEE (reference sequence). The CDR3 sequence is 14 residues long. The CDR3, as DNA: TGTGCCAACAGCTTCGGGGGGGAAGTCCACGAGCAGTACTTC. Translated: CANSFGGEVHEQYF.

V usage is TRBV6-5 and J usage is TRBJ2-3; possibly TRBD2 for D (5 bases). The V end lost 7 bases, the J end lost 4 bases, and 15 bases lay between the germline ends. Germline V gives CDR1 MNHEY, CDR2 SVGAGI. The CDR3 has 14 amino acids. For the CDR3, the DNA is TGTGCCAGCACCACTAGTCTTCGGCCAGATACGCAGTATTTT. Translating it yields CASTTSLRPDTQYF.